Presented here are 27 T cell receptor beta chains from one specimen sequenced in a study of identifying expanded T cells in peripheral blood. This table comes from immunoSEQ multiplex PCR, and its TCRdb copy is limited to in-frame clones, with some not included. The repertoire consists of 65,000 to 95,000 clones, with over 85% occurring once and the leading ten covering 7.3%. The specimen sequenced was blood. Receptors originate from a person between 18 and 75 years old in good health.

The CDR3 protein is CASAGQSTHQPQHF. The CDR3 bases are TGTGCCAGCGCGGGACAGTCAACACATCAGCCCCAGCATTTT. The chain is built from TRBV2 and TRBJ1-5; 7 nucleotides match TRBD1. The length of the CDR3 is 14 residues. From germline, CDR1 is SNHLY and CDR2 FYNNEI. Losses at the gene ends were 8 bases for V and 5 bases for J; bases not matched to a gene: 9.

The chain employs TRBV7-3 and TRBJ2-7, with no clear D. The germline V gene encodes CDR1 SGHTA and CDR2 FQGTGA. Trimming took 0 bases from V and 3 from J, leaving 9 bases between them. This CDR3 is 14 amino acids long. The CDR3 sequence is CASSLTSQSYEQYF. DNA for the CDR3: TGTGCCAGCAGCTTAACGTCGCAGAGCTACGAGCAGTACTTC.

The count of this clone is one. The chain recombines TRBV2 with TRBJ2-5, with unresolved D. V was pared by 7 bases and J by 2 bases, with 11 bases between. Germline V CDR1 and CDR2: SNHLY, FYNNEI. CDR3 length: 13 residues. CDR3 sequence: CASTLQPQETQYF. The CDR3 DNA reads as TGTGCCAGCACGCTACAGCCTCAAGAGACCCAGTACTTC.

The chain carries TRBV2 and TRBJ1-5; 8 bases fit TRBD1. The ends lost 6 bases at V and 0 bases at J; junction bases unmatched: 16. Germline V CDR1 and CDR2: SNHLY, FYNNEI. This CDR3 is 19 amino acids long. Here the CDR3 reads CASRETGGPTSYSNQPQHF. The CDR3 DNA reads TGTGCCAGCAGGGAAACAGGGGGGCCCACTTCCTATAGCAATCAGCCCCAGCATTTT.

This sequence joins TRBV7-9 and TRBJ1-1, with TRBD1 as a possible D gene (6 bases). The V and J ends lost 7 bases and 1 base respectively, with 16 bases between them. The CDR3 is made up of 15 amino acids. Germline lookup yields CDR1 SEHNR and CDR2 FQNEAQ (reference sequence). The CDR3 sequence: CASNRDLTGNTEAFF. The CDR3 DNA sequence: TGTGCCAGCAATCGTGATCTGACAGGGAACACTGAAGCTTTCTTT.

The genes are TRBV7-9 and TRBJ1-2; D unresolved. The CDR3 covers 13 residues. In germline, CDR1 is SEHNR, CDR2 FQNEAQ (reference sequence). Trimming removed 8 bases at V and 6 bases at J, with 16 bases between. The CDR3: CASGITGTDGYTF. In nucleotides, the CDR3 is TGTGCCAGCGGAATCACGGGAACAGATGGCTACACCTTC.

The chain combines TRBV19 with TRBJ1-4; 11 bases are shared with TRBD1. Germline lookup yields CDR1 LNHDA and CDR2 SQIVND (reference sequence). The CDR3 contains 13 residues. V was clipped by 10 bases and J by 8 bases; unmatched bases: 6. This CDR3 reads CATKDRGREKLFF. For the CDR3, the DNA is TGTGCCACAAAGGACAGGGGGCGGGAAAAACTGTTTTTT.

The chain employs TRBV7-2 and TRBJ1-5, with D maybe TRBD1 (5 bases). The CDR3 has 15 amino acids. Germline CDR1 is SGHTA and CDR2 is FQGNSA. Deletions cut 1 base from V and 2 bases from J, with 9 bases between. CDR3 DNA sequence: TGTGCCAGCAGCTTAGGGTGGGGGGGCAATCAGCCCCAGCATTTT. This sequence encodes CASSLGWGGNQPQHF.

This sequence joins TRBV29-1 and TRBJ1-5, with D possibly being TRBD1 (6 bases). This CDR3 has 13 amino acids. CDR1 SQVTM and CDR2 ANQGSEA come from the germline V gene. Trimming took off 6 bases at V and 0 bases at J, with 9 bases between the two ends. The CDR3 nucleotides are TGCAGCGTCGGGGGCCATAGCAATCAGCCCCAGCATTTT. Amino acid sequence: CSVGGHSNQPQHF.

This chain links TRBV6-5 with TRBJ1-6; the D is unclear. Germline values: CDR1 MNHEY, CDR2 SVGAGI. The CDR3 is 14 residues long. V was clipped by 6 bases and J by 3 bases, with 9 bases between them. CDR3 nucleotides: TGTGCCAGCAGAGTGGTTGTCTATAATTCACCCCTCCACTTT. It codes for CASRVVVYNSPLHF.

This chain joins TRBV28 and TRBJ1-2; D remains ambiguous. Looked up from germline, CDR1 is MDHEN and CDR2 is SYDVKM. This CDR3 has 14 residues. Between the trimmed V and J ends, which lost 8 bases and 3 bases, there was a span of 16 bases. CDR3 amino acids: CASGGSLGDYGYTF. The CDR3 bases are TGTGCCAGCGGCGGGTCGTTGGGCGACTATGGCTACACCTTC.

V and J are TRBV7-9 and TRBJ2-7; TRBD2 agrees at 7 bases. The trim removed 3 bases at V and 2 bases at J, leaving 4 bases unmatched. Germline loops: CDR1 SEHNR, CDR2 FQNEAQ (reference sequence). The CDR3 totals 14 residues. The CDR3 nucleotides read TGTGCCAGCAGCTTCCGCGGGGGTACCTACGAGCAGTACTTC. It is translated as CASSFRGGTYEQYF.

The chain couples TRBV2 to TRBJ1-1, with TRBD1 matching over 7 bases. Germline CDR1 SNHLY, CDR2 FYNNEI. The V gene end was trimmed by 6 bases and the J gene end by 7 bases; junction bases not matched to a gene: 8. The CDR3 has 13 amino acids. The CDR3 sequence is CASRLTGPREAFF. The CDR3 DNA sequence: TGTGCCAGCAGATTGACAGGGCCCCGTGAAGCTTTCTTT.

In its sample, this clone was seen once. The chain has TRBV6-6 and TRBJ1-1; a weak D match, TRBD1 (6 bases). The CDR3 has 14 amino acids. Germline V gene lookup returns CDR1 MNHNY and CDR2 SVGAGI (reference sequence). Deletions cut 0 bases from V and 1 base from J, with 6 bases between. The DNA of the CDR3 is TGTGCCAGCAGTTACTCGACAGGGAACACTGAAGCTTTCTTT. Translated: CASSYSTGNTEAFF.

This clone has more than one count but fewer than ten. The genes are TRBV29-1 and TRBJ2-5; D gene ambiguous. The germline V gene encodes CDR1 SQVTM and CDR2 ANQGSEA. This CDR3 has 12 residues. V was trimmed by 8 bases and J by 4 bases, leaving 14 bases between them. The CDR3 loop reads CSLRMMGETQYF. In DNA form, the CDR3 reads TGCAGCCTCAGGATGATGGGAGAGACCCAGTACTTC. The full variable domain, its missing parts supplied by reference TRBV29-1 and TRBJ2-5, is SAVISQKPSRDICQRGTSLTIQCQVDSQVTMMFWYRQQPGQSLTLIATANQGSEATYESGFVIDKFPISRPNLTFSTLTVSNMSPEDSSIYLCSLRMMGETQYFGPGTRLLVL.

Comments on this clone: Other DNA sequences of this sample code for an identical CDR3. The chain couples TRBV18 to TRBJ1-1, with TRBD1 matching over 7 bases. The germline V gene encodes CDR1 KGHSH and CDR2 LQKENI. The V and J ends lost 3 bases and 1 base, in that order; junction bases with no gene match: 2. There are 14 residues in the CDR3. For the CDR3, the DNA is TGTGCCAGCTCACCGGGACAGCCGAACACTGAAGCTTTCTTT. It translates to CASSPGQPNTEAFF.

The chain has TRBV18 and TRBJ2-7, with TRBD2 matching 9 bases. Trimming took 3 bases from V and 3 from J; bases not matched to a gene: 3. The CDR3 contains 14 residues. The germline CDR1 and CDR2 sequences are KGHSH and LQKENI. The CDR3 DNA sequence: TGTGCCAGCTCACCTAGCGGGGGCAGCTACGAGCAGTACTTC. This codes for CASSPSGGSYEQYF.

CDR3 amino acids: CASSDRTGINTGELFF. The CDR3 DNA is TGTGCCAGCAGCGACCGGACAGGAATAAACACCGGGGAGCTGTTTTTT. This chain uses TRBV7-7 with TRBJ2-2; 7 bases line up with TRBD1. Trimming removed 5 bases from V and 2 bases from J; junction bases left unmatched: 8. This CDR3 region has 16 residues. Germline V gene data show CDR1 as SSHAT and CDR2 as FNYEAQ (reference sequence). Using reference TRBV7-7 and TRBJ2-2 for the parts outside the CDR3, the full variable domain is GAGVSQSPRYKVTKRGQDVTLRCDPISSHATLYWYQQALGQGPEFLTYFNYEAQPDKSGLPSDRFSAERPEGSISTLTIQRTEQRDSAMYRCASSDRTGINTGELFFGEGSRLTVL.

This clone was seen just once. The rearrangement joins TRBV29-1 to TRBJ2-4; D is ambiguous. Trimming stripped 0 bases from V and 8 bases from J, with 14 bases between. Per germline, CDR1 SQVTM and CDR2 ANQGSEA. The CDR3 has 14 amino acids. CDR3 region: CSVEDTAFRYIQYF. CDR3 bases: TGCAGCGTTGAAGATACCGCGTTTAGATACATTCAGTACTTC.

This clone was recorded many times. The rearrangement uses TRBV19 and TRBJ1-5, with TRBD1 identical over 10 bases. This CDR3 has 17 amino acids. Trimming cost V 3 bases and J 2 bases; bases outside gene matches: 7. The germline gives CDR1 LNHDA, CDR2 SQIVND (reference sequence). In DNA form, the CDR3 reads TGTGCCAGTAGTATGTGGACAGGGGGAGGGGGCAATCAGCCCCAGCATTTT. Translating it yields CASSMWTGGGGNQPQHF.

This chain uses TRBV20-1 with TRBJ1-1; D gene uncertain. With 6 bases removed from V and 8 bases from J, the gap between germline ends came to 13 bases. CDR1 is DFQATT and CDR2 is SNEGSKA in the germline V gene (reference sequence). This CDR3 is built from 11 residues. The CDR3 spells CSAPLVGEAFF. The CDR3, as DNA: TGCAGTGCCCCCCTTGTTGGGGAAGCTTTCTTT.

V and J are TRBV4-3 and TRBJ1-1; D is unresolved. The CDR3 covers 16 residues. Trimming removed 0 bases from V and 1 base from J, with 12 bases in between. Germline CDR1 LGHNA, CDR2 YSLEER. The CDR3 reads CASSQDYGSENTEAFF. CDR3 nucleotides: TGCGCCAGCAGCCAAGATTACGGGTCCGAGAACACTGAAGCTTTCTTT.

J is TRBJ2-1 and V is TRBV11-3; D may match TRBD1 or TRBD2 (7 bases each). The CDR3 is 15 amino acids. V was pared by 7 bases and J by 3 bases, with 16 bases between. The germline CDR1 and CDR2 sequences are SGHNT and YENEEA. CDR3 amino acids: CASTQGGGGYNEQFF. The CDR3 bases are TGTGCCAGCACCCAGGGGGGAGGGGGCTACAATGAGCAGTTCTTC.

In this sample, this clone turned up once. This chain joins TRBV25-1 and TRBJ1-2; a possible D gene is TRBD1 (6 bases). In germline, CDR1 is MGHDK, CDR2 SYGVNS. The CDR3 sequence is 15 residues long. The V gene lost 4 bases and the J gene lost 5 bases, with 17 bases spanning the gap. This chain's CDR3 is CASSAPTGSWYGYTF. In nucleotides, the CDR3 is TGTGCCAGCAGTGCTCCCACAGGGTCTTGGTATGGCTACACCTTC.

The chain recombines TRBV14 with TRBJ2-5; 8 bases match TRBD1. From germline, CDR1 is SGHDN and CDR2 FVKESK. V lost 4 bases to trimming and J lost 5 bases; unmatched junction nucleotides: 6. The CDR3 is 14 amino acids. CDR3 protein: CASSPVRGLETQYF. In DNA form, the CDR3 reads TGTGCCAGCAGCCCCGTCAGGGGGCTTGAGACCCAGTACTTC.

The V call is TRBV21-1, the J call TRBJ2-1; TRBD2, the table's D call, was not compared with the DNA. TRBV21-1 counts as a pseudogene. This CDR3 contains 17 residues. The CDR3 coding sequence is TGTGCCCTCAGGACGGGAGGTTGGACTATTATGGTGGGTGAGCAGTTCTTC. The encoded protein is CALRTGGWTIMVGEQFF.

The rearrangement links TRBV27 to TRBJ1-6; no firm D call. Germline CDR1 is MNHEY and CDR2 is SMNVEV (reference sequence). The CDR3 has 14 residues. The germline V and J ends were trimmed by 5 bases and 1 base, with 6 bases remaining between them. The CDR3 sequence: CASSPWSYNSPLHF. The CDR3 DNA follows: TGTGCCAGCAGTCCTTGGTCCTATAATTCACCCCTCCACTTT.